The sequence of this T cell receptor (beta chain) was determined in a study of lymphopenia after photon versus proton radiotherapy. With regard to this clone: What it recognizes is unknown.

Only in-frame clones appear in the TCRdb table, and some are missing; sequencing was by immunoSEQ multiplex PCR. The sample has about 42,000 clones, around 86% seen once; the top ten hold around 25%. Study-wide results and limits: Relative stability marked proton patients; photon patients lost diversity and naive cells. Better survival with proton therapy was suggested as possible, not demonstrated.

The germline V gene has CDR1 MGHRA and CDR2 YSYEKL. V lost 1 base and J 2 bases, leaving 10 bases between the germline ends. The CDR3 is made up of 15 amino acids. This TCR derives from a woman between 70 and 85 years old with pancreatic cancer. The chain joins TRBV4-1 to TRBJ2-3, with D hard to call. This material consisted of peripheral blood, taken from a patient treated with proton-based radiotherapy. DNA for the CDR3: TGCGCCAGCAGCCAAGGTTTGGGCTCCACAGATACGCAGTATTTT. Translating gives CASSQGLGSTDTQYF.